The source of this T cell receptor (beta chain) is a study of post-analysis software for immune sequencing data. For the study at large: Progressive-relapsing, secondary progressive and relapsing-remitting multiple sclerosis were among the disease courses included. Study findings and constraints: Compared against controls, patients with multiple sclerosis displayed significantly lower normalized Chao1 diversity.

Included in the TCR beta cDNA libraries were unique molecular identifiers. A single record per CDR3 protein comes from TCRdb applying MiXCR to the PCR reads. This table has about 160,000 distinct CDR3 sequences, roughly 34% appearing once. This clonotype was seen a few times. Its antigen is not identified. This material consisted of blood, taken after autologous hematopoietic stem cell transplantation. The receptor was derived from a girl between 10 and 17 years old with multiple sclerosis.

This chain's CDR3 is CASSKVATGTSSTDTQYF. CDR3 nucleotides: TGTGCCAGCAGCAAGGTGGCCACCGGGACAAGTAGCACAGATACGCAGTATTTT. V gene TRBV9 combines with J gene TRBJ2-3, with D possibly being TRBD1 (6 bases). The CDR3 runs 18 residues. Germline loops: CDR1 SGDLS, CDR2 YYNGEE. The V end lost 4 bases, the J end lost 0 bases, and 21 bases lay between the germline ends.